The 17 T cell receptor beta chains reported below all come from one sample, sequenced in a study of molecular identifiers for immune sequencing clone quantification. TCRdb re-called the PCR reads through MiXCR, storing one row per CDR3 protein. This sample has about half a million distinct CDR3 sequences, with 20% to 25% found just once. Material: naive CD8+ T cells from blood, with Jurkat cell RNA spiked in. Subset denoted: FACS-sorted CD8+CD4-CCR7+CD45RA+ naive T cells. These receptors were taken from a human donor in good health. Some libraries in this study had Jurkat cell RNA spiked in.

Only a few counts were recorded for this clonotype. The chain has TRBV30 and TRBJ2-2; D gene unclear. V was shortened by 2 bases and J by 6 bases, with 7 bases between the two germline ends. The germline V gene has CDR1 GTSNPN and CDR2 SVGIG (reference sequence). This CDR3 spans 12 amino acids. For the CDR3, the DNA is TGTGCCTGGAGTTCCGATCCCGGGGAGCTGTTTTTT. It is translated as CAWSSDPGELFF. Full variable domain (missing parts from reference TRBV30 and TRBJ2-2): SQTIHQWPATLVQPVGSPLSLECTVEGTSNPNLYWYRQAAGRGLQLLFYSVGIGQISSEVPQNLSASRPQDRQFILSSKKLLLSDSGFYLCAWSSDPGELFFGEGSRLTVL.

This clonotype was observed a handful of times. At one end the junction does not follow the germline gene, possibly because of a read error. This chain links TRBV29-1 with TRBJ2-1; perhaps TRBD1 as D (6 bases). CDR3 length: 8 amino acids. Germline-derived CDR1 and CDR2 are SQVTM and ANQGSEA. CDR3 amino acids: CSVGQGRF. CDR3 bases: TGCAGCGTTGGCCAGGGGAGATTC.

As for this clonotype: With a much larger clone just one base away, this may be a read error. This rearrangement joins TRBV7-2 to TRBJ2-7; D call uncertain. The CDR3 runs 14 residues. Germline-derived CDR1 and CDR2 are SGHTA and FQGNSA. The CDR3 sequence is CASSLGVSSCEQYF. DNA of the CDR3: TGTGCCAGCAGCTTAGGAGTCAGCTCCTGCGAGCAGTACTTC.

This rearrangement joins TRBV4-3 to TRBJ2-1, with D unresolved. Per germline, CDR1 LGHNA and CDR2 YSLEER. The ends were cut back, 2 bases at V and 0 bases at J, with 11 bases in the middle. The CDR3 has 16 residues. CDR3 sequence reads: CASSQYRSSSYNEQFF. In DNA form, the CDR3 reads TGCGCCAGCAGCCAATATCGCAGCAGCTCCTACAATGAGCAGTTCTTC.

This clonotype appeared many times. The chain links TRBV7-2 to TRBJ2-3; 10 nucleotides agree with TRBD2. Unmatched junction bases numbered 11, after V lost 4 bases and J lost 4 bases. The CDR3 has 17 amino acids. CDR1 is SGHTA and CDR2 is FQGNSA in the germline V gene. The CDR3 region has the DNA TGTGCCAGCAGCTCTAGGCCTAGCGGGGGTGGCTCAGATACGCAGTATTTT. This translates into CASSSRPSGGGSDTQYF.

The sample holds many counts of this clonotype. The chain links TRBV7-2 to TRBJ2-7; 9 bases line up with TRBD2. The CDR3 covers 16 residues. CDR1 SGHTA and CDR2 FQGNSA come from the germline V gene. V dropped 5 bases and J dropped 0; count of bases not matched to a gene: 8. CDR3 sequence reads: CASSPGAGGPSYEQYF. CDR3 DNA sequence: TGTGCCAGCAGCCCCGGTGCGGGAGGGCCCTCCTACGAGCAGTACTTC. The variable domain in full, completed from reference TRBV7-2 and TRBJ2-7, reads GAGVSQSPSNKVTEKGKDVELRCDPISGHTALYWYRQSLGQGLEFLIYFQGNSAPDKSGLPSDRFSAERTGGSVSTLTIQRTQQEDSAVYLCASSPGAGGPSYEQYFGPGTRLTVT.

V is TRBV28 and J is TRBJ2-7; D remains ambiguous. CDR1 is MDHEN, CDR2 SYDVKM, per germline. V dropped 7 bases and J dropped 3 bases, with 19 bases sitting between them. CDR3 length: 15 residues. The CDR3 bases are TGTGCCAGCACCCGAGGACCATCCCCTCTCTACGAGCAGTACTTC. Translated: CASTRGPSPLYEQYF. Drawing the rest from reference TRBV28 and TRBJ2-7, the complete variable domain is DVKVTQSSRYLVKRTGEKVFLECVQDMDHENMFWYRQDPGLGLRLIYFSYDVKMKEKGDIPEGYSVSREKKERFSLILESASTNQTSMYLCASTRGPSPLYEQYFGPGTRLTVT.

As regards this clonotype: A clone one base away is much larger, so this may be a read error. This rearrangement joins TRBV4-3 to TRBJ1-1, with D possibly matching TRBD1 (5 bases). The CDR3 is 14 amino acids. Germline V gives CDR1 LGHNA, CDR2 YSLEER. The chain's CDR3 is CTSSQDLGGTEAFF. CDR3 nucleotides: TGCACCAGCAGCCAAGATCTTGGGGGCACTGAAGCTTTCTTT.

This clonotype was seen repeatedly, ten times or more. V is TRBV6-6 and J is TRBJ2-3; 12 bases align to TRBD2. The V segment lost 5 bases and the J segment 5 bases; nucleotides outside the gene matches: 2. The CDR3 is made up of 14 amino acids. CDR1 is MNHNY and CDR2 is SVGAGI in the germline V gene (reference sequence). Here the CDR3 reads CASSLGLAGDTQYF. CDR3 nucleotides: TGTGCCAGCAGTCTGGGACTAGCGGGAGATACGCAGTATTTT.

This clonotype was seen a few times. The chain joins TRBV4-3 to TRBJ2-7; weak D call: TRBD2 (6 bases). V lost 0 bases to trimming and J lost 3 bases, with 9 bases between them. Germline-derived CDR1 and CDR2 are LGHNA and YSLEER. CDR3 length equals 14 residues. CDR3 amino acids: CASSQDSGRYEQYF. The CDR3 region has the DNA TGCGCCAGCAGCCAAGATAGCGGACGCTACGAGCAGTACTTC.

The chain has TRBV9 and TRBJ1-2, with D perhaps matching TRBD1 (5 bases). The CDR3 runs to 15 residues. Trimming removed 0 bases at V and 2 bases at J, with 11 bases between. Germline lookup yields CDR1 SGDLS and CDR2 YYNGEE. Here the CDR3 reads CASSVEGTLNYGYTF. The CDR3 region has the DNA TGTGCCAGCAGCGTAGAGGGGACGCTGAACTATGGCTACACCTTC.

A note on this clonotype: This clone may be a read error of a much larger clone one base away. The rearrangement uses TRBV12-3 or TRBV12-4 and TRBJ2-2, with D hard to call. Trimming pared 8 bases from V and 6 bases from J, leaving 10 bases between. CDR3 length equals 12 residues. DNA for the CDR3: TGTGCCAGCTGGTACAGTGCCGGGGAGCTGTTTTTT. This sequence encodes CASWYSAGELFF.

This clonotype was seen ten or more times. The CDR3 reads CASSVWGPGDTQYF. The CDR3 nucleotides read TGTGCCAGCAGCGTATGGGGGCCGGGAGATACGCAGTATTTT. The chain carries TRBV9 and TRBJ2-3, with D possibly TRBD1 on 6 matching bases. V lost 1 base and J lost 5, with 11 bases in between. The CDR3 runs to 14 residues. Germline CDR1 reads SGDLS; CDR2 reads YYNGEE.

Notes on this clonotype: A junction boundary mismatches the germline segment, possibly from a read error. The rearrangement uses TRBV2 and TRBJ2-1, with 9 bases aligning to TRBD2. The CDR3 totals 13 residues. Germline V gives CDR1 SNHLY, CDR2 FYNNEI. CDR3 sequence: CASTGLAPNGQFF. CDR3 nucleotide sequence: TGTGCCAGCACCGGACTAGCGCCCAATGGGCAGTTCTTC. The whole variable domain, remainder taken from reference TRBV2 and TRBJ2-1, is EPEVTQTPSHQVTQMGQEVILRCVPISNHLYFYWYRQILGQKVEFLVSFYNNEISEKSEIFDDQFSVERPDGSNFTLKIRSTKLEDSAMYFCASTGLAPNGQFFGPGTRLTVL.

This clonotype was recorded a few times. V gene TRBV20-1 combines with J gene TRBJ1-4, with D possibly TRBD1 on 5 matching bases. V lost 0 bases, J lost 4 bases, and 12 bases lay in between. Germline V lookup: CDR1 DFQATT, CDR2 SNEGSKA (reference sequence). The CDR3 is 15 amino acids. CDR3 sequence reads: CSAREPRDHNEKLFF. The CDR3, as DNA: TGCAGTGCTAGAGAGCCCAGGGACCATAATGAAAAACTGTTTTTT.

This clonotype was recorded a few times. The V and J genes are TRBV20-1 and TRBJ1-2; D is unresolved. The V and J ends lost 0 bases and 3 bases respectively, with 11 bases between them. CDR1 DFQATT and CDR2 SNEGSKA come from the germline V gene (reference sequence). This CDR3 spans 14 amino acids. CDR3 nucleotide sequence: TGCAGTGCTAGAGATGCGCTAGCAGACTATGGCTACACCTTC. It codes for CSARDALADYGYTF.

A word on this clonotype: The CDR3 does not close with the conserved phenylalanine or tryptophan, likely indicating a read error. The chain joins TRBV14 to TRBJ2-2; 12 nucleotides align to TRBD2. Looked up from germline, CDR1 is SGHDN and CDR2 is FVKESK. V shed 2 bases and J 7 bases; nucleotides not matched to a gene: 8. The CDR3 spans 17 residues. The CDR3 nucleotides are TGTGCCAGCAGCCAACGGACTAGCGGGATGGGTATCGGGGAGCTGTTTATT. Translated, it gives CASSQRTSGMGIGELFI.